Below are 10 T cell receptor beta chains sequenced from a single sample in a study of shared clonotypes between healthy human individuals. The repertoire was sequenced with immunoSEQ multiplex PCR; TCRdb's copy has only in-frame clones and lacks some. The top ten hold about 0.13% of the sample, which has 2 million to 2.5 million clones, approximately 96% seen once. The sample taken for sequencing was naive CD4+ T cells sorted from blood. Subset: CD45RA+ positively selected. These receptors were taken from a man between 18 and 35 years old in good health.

CDR3 DNA: TGTGCCAGCAGCTTTAGGGGGACTAGCGGGGGAACAGATACGCAGTATTTT. Translating it yields CASSFRGTSGGTDTQYF. The gene calls are TRBV11-2 and TRBJ2-3; 14 bases are a match to TRBD2. The CDR3 is 17 residues long. V lost 3 bases and J lost 3; bases outside the gene matches: 5. In germline, CDR1 is SGHAT, CDR2 FQNNGV.

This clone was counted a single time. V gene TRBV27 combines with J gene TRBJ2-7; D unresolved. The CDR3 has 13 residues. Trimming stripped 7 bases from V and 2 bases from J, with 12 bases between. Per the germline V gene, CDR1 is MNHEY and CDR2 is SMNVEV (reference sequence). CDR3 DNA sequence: TGTGCCAGCAAAAAACCCGGGCCCTACGAGCAGTACTTC. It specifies CASKKPGPYEQYF.

The CDR3 reads CASSLAVQSSYEQYF. Here the CDR3 DNA reads TGTGCCAGCAGCTTAGCGGTCCAGAGCTCCTACGAGCAGTACTTC. V and J are TRBV7-2 and TRBJ2-7; D is uncertain. The CDR3 covers 15 residues. Germline V gives CDR1 SGHTA, CDR2 FQGNSA. Trimming pared 0 bases from V and 0 bases from J, leaving 9 bases between.

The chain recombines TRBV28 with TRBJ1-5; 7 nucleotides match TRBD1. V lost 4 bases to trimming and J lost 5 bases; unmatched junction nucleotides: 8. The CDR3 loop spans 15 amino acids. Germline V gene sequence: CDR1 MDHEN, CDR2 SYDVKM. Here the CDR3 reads CASSSPDRAHQPQHF. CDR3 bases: TGTGCCAGCAGTTCCCCCGACAGGGCCCATCAGCCCCAGCATTTT.

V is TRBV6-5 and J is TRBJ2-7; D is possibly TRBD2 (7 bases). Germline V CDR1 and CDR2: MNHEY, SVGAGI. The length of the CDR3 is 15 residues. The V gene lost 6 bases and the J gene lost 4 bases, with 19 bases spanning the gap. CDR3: CASRRTSGDIYEQYF. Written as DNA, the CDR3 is TGTGCCAGCAGGCGCACAAGCGGGGACATTTACGAGCAGTACTTC.

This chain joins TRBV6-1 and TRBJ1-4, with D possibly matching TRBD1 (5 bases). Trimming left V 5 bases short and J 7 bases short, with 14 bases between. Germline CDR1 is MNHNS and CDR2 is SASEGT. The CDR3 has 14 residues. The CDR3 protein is CASSTGTAPEKLFF. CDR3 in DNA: TGTGCCAGCAGTACCGGGACGGCTCCTGAAAAACTGTTTTTT.

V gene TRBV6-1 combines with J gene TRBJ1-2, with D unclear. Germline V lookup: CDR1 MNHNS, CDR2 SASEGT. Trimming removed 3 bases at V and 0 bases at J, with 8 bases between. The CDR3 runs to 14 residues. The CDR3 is CASSDALTNYGYTF. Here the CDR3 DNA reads TGTGCCAGCAGTGACGCATTAACTAACTATGGCTACACCTTC.

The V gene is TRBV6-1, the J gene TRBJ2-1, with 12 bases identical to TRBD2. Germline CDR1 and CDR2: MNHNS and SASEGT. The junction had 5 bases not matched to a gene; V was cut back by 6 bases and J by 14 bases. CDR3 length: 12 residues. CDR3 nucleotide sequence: TGTGCCAGCAGCGCTAGCGGGGGGGCGGAGTTCTTC. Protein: CASSASGGAEFF.

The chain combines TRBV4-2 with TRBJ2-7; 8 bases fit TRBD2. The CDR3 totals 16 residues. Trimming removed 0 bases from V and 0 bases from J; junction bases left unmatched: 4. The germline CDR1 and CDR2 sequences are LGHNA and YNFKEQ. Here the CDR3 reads CASSQELSGSSYEQYF. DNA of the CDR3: TGTGCCAGCAGCCAAGAGTTAAGCGGGAGCTCCTACGAGCAGTACTTC.

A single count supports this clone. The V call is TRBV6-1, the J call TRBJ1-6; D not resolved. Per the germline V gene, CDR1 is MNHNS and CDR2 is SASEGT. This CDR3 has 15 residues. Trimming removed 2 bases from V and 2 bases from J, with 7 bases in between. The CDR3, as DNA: TGTGCCAGCAGTGAAAAGTCAGCCTATAATTCACCCCTCCACTTT. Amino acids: CASSEKSAYNSPLHF.